Given below is one T cell receptor beta chain in context. The sample originates from a study of blood T cell repertoires in COVID-19. V lost 5 bases and J lost 7, with 12 bases in between. CDR1 and CDR2 from the germline V gene are SGHTA and FQGNSA. This CDR3 has 13 residues. Profiled with immunoSEQ multiplex PCR; TCRdb holds only in-frame clones, not every one. The sample consists of nearly 400,000 clones, 85% to 90% of them appearing once. In Cohort 3, a recovered donor had either two negative PCRs, clearance, or symptom resolution. This sequence was found in a woman aged 25 to 45 who had recovered from COVID-19. V gene TRBV7-2 combines with J gene TRBJ1-5; D perhaps matches TRBD1 (5 bases). Sequenced material: PBMCs or T cells enriched from blood (not recorded which). The CDR3 DNA sequence: TGTGCCAGCAGCCCAGGGCAGCTACAGCCCCAGCATTTT. Its protein is CASSPGQLQPQHF.